These T cell receptor beta chains were read from a single sample in a study of T cells expressing NK-cell markers. From its re-call of the 5' RACE reads, TCRdb lists each CDR3 protein once, without DNA. This repertoire includes 500,000 to 700,000 distinct CDR3 sequences. Sequencing was done on a sample of blood T cells: a sorted CD56 or NKG2C T cell subset, CD4+ or CD8+ T cells, or bulk PBMC T cells (not recorded which). Receptor source: a man aged 18 to 29 in good health. The CDR3 runs from the conserved cysteine through the conserved F or W.

cdr3_aa j_call v_call
CASSEAFGPLQFF TRBJ2-1 TRBV6-1
CASSFGGSEVAFF TRBJ1-1 TRBV12-3/TRBV12-4
CASSFRDDEKLFF TRBJ1-4 TRBV4-2
CATSDQGGPNTGELFF TRBJ2-2 TRBV24-1
CASRSGRKAGELFF TRBJ2-2 TRBV6-1
CSANSVQAGTQETQYF TRBJ2-5 TRBV20-1
CAIRGNTEAFF TRBJ1-1 TRBV10-3
CASSQGLALYNEQFF TRBJ2-1 TRBV5-5
CASGSTQQTEPTDTQYF TRBJ2-3 TRBV12-5
CASSRTTSEDTQYF TRBJ2-3 TRBV5-1
CASSKGNNQPQHF TRBJ1-5 TRBV12-3/TRBV12-4
CASSGGADYYNEQFF TRBJ2-1 TRBV2
CSALSNRDTQYF TRBJ2-3 TRBV20-1
CSARLGGLDSPLHF TRBJ1-6 TRBV20-1
CATSRDWGESETDTQYF TRBJ2-3 TRBV15
CSRSGSQRDEQFF TRBJ2-1 TRBV29-1